Shown below are 27 T cell receptor beta chains from a single sample sequenced in a study of blood T cell repertoires in COVID-19. Assay: immunoSEQ multiplex PCR; the TCRdb copy retains only in-frame clones and omits some. The repertoire holds some 150,000 clones, roughly 84% seen once, with 8% in the top ten. The sequenced sample consisted of peripheral blood. All receptors derive from a human donor in a cohort sampled during active COVID-19.

The rearrangement uses TRBV27 and TRBJ2-5; 7 bases agree with TRBD1. The CDR3 has 14 amino acids. CDR1 is MNHEY and CDR2 is SMNVEV in the germline V gene (reference sequence). Unmatched junction bases numbered 8, after V lost 6 bases and J lost 4 bases. The CDR3 DNA sequence: TGTGCCAGCAGGCCTGGGACAGTATCAGAGACCCAGTACTTC. Translated, it gives CASRPGTVSETQYF.

V usage is TRBV24-1 and J usage is TRBJ2-1; D gene uncertain. In germline, CDR1 is KGHDR, CDR2 SFDVKD. This CDR3 region has 16 residues. Between the trimmed V and J ends, which lost 1 base and 0 bases, there was a span of 9 bases. CDR3 sequence (DNA): TGTGCCACCAGTGATTTTCAAGCGAGCTCCTACAATGAGCAGTTCTTC. Its translation is CATSDFQASSYNEQFF.

This clone was seen a handful of times. V and J are TRBV19 and TRBJ1-2; D gene ambiguous. The CDR3 covers 14 residues. V shed 6 bases and J shed 8 bases, with 19 bases lying between them. The germline gives CDR1 LNHDA, CDR2 SQIVND (reference sequence). The chain's CDR3 is CASRTVDKVGGYTF. The CDR3 nucleotides read TGTGCCAGTAGAACAGTCGACAAGGTTGGAGGCTACACCTTC.

This rearrangement joins TRBV7-6 to TRBJ2-3; the D gene is possibly TRBD2 (6 bases). This CDR3 region has 13 residues. Deletions cut 1 base from V and 5 bases from J, with 7 bases between. The germline gives CDR1 SGHVS, CDR2 FNYEAQ. For the CDR3, the DNA is TGTGCCAGCAGCTTAGGGGGGGAAGATACGCAGTATTTT. This translates into CASSLGGEDTQYF.

DNA for the CDR3: TGTGCCAGCCGAGCTTTTCGGGAAATGAACACTGAAGCTTTCTTT. It encodes CASRAFREMNTEAFF. The chain has TRBV5-5 and TRBJ1-1; D remains unclear. This CDR3 comprises 15 residues. The ends were cut back, 7 bases at V and 0 bases at J, with 16 bases in the middle. CDR1 SGHKS and CDR2 YYEKEE come from the germline V gene (reference sequence).

The rearrangement links TRBV7-9 to TRBJ2-7, with 8 bases lining up with TRBD1. Germline assignment: CDR1 SEHNR and CDR2 FQNEAQ (reference sequence). V gave up 6 bases and J gave up 4 bases; unmatched junction bases: 11. The CDR3 is made up of 15 amino acids. CDR3 bases: TGTGCCAGCAGTTCCCCTGGCAGGGGGCCGTACGAGCAGTACTTC. Amino acid sequence: CASSSPGRGPYEQYF.

A few counts support this clone. V gene TRBV9 combines with J gene TRBJ2-7; 9 nucleotides line up with TRBD1. The CDR3 totals 14 residues. Germline-derived CDR1 and CDR2 are SGDLS and YYNGEE. Trimming took 3 bases from V and 7 from J; bases not matched to a gene: 8. CDR3 sequence (DNA): TGTGCCAGCAGCGAGGGGACAGGGTATCGGGAGCAGTACTTC. Protein product: CASSEGTGYREQYF.

The V call is TRBV9, the J call TRBJ2-2; 9 bases are a match to TRBD2. Germline-derived CDR1 and CDR2 are SGDLS and YYNGEE. The V gene end was trimmed by 5 bases and the J gene end by 7 bases; junction bases not matched to a gene: 6. The CDR3 is made up of 14 amino acids. CDR3 loop: CASRPGLAIGELFF. Here the CDR3 DNA reads TGTGCCAGCAGGCCAGGACTAGCGATCGGGGAGCTGTTTTTT.

This chain uses TRBV27 with TRBJ1-5; D remains unclear. Trimming stripped 6 bases from V and 6 bases from J, with 9 bases between. From germline, CDR1 is MNHEY and CDR2 SMNVEV (reference sequence). The CDR3 contains 12 residues. The CDR3 protein is CASSPLGQPQHF. In DNA, the CDR3 is TGTGCCAGCAGCCCCCTCGGTCAGCCCCAGCATTTT.

The chain is built from TRBV5-4 and TRBJ1-2; D remains unclear. Deletions cut 8 bases from V and 4 bases from J, with 15 bases between. The CDR3 runs to 13 residues. Germline CDR1 is SGHNT and CDR2 is YYREEE (reference sequence). The CDR3 region has the DNA TGTGCCAGTAAGATCCGGGTCTCCTATGGCTACACCTTC. Protein sequence: CASKIRVSYGYTF.

The chain has TRBV6-5 and TRBJ1-1, with a tentative D call TRBD1 (5 bases). V was clipped by 4 bases and J by 1 base, with 13 bases between them. The CDR3 spans 15 residues. In germline, CDR1 is MNHEY, CDR2 SVGAGI. CDR3 DNA: TGTGCCAGCAGTTCAAGACAGAGCTCGAACACTGAAGCTTTCTTT. Residues: CASSSRQSSNTEAFF.

V gene TRBV5-5 combines with J gene TRBJ2-4, with D perhaps TRBD1 (5 bases). This CDR3 has 14 amino acids. Per the germline V gene, CDR1 is SGHKS and CDR2 is YYEKEE (reference sequence). The germline V and J ends were trimmed by 0 bases and 8 bases, with 12 bases remaining between them. As DNA, the CDR3 is TGTGCCAGCAGCTTGGCGGGTGCAGGGTACATTCAGTACTTC. Amino acid sequence: CASSLAGAGYIQYF.

The CDR3 DNA reads as TGTGCCAGCAGCGCTGGGACAGGGACGGACACTGAAGCTTTCTTT. Its translation is CASSAGTGTDTEAFF. The rearrangement uses TRBV14 and TRBJ1-1, with 9 bases fitting TRBD1. The CDR3 extends over 15 amino acids. From germline, CDR1 is SGHDN and CDR2 FVKESK. With V trimmed by 5 bases and J by 3 bases, 7 bases remained unmatched.

This clone was picked up one time. The V and J genes are TRBV4-2 and TRBJ2-2; a weak D match, TRBD1 (6 bases). CDR3 length: 16 residues. With 1 base removed from V and 6 bases from J, the gap between germline ends came to 15 bases. Germline assignment: CDR1 LGHNA and CDR2 YNFKEQ. The CDR3 sequence is CASSQAQGTRPGELFF. The CDR3 DNA is TGTGCCAGCAGCCAAGCACAGGGTACAAGGCCCGGGGAGCTGTTTTTT.

This clone occurred once. The chain employs TRBV7-9 and TRBJ1-5; maybe TRBD1 (6 bases). The germline gives CDR1 SEHNR, CDR2 FQNEAQ (reference sequence). The CDR3 runs to 15 residues. V was cut by 1 base and J by 7 bases, with 14 bases left in between. In DNA form, the CDR3 reads TGTGCCAGCAGCTTAGGGGGGGGGCGCGGCCAGCCCCAGCATTTT. Its protein is CASSLGGGRGQPQHF.

The gene calls are TRBV10-3 and TRBJ2-2; D gene ambiguous. The CDR3 totals 12 residues. The germline V gene has CDR1 ENHRY and CDR2 SYGVKD. V dropped 4 bases and J dropped 7 bases, with 7 bases sitting between them. This CDR3 reads CAISVNGGELFF. The CDR3 DNA follows: TGTGCCATCAGTGTTAACGGCGGGGAGCTGTTTTTT.

This rearrangement joins TRBV5-6 to TRBJ1-1, with 8 bases identical to TRBD1. The CDR3 has 13 amino acids. V shed 5 bases and J 10 bases; nucleotides not matched to a gene: 10. Germline V gene data show CDR1 as SGHDT and CDR2 as YYEEEE. CDR3 sequence reads: CASSYARTGPAFF. CDR3 nucleotides: TGTGCCAGCAGTTATGCTCGGACAGGGCCAGCTTTCTTT.

The chain links TRBV19 to TRBJ1-5; D is perhaps TRBD1 (6 bases). The CDR3 is made up of 14 amino acids. The germline V gene encodes CDR1 LNHDA and CDR2 SQIVND (reference sequence). V gave up 3 bases and J gave up 9 bases, with 15 bases separating them. The CDR3 sequence is CASSIGGQGRPQHF. The CDR3, as DNA: TGTGCCAGTAGTATCGGGGGGCAGGGAAGGCCCCAGCATTTT.

This chain connects TRBV7-6 to TRBJ2-2; no firm D call. The CDR3 runs to 15 residues. The V gene lost 7 bases and the J gene lost 4 bases, with 16 bases spanning the gap. Germline V lookup: CDR1 SGHVS, CDR2 FNYEAQ. For the CDR3, the DNA is TGTGCCAGCATACATATCGTGCAAATCACCGGGGAGCTGTTTTTT. Encoded protein: CASIHIVQITGELFF.

This chain links TRBV28 with TRBJ1-5; D is unresolved. The V gene lost 3 bases and the J gene lost 0 bases, with 6 bases spanning the gap. CDR1 is MDHEN, CDR2 SYDVKM, per germline. The CDR3 is 14 amino acids. The CDR3 is CASSFILSNQPQHF. For the CDR3, the DNA is TGTGCCAGCAGTTTCATACTTAGCAATCAGCCCCAGCATTTT.

The chain joins TRBV27 to TRBJ2-7, with 8 bases matching TRBD1. Germline CDR1 and CDR2: MNHEY and SMNVEV (reference sequence). The CDR3 is made up of 15 amino acids. The V segment lost 5 bases and the J segment 3 bases; nucleotides outside the gene matches: 9. The CDR3 nucleotides read TGTGCCAGCAGTCTCGAAACAGGGGGGCACTACGAGCAGTACTTC. Protein: CASSLETGGHYEQYF.

The chain joins TRBV2 to TRBJ1-1; D perhaps matches TRBD1 (5 bases). This CDR3 comprises 13 residues. The V and J ends lost 8 bases and 0 bases respectively, with 10 bases between them. CDR1 is SNHLY, CDR2 FYNNEI, per germline. CDR3 in amino acids: CASGGEMNTEAFF. CDR3 DNA: TGTGCCAGCGGGGGGGAGATGAACACTGAAGCTTTCTTT. The variable domain in full, with the rest retrieved from reference TRBV2 and TRBJ1-1, is EPEVTQTPSHQVTQMGQEVILRCVPISNHLYFYWYRQILGQKVEFLVSFYNNEISEKSEIFDDQFSVERPDGSNFTLKIRSTKLEDSAMYFCASGGEMNTEAFFGQGTRLTVV.

The rearrangement uses TRBV29-1 and TRBJ2-3; 9 nucleotides align to TRBD1. Trimming at V came to 4 bases and at J to 2 bases, leaving 4 bases not matched to a gene. The CDR3 is 14 amino acids. Germline loops: CDR1 SQVTM, CDR2 ANQGSEA. The CDR3 DNA reads as TGCAGCGTTGTAAGGACAGGGGACACAGATACGCAGTATTTT. As protein: CSVVRTGDTDTQYF.

On this clone: Other DNA sequences in the same sample also yield this CDR3. This chain uses TRBV5-1 with TRBJ2-7, with 12 bases fitting TRBD2. Germline lookup yields CDR1 SGHRS and CDR2 YFSETQ. CDR3 length: 14 residues. V shed 1 base, J shed 5 bases, and the junction held 1 base outside the gene matches. CDR3 in amino acids: CASSLRLAGDEQYF. In nucleotides, the CDR3 is TGCGCCAGCAGCTTGAGACTAGCGGGGGACGAGCAGTACTTC.

This clone was counted a few times. V and J are TRBV11-3 and TRBJ2-7; no clear D gene. This CDR3 has 13 residues. Germline lookup yields CDR1 SGHNT and CDR2 YENEEA. V lost 2 bases and J 1 base, leaving 6 bases between the germline ends. The CDR3 nucleotides read TGTGCCAGCAGCTTACAGACTTCCTACGAGCAGTACTTC. Translated, it gives CASSLQTSYEQYF.

This clone was counted a single time. CDR3 protein: CASSQPSGGAYRGDHEQYF. As DNA, the CDR3 is TGCGCCAGCAGTCAACCGAGCGGGGGGGCCTACCGAGGGGACCACGAGCAGTACTTC. This chain joins TRBV23-1 and TRBJ2-7, with 10 bases aligning to TRBD2. TRBV23-1 qualifies as an ORF whose function is uncertain. This CDR3 contains 19 residues. With 2 bases clipped from V and 5 bases from J, the junction kept 18 bases outside the gene matches.

The chain links TRBV7-9 to TRBJ2-1, with TRBD2 matching over 9 bases. The CDR3 contains 13 residues. V lost 5 bases, J lost 13 bases, and 9 bases stayed unmatched. The germline V gene has CDR1 SEHNR and CDR2 FQNEAQ (reference sequence). CDR3 bases: TGTGCCAGCAGCATCCTGGGTAGCGGGGGTCAGTTCTTC. The encoded protein is CASSILGSGGQFF.